This T cell receptor beta chain stems from a study of beta chain features in type 1 diabetes. Whole-study results and caveats: A potential PCR bias toward shorter templates would be equal in patient and control samples. A moderate, significant TCRB CDR3 shortening appeared in type 1 diabetes across four CD4+ subsets.

Per the germline V gene, CDR1 is LGHNA and CDR2 is YSLEER. Trimming took 4 bases from V and 6 from J, leaving 16 bases between them. The CDR3 has 15 residues. Concerning this clone itself: Its antigen is still unknown.

Sorting with CD45RO/CCR7/CD25/CD127/CD95/CD27 yielded naive, central memory, regulatory and stem-like memory CD4+ cells. Since all of the isolated RNA was reverse transcribed, expressed TCRB transcripts were what got sequenced. The method was immunoSEQ multiplex PCR; TCRdb's version includes in-frame clones alone and lacks a portion of them. This table holds around 260,000 clones, roughly 20% found once. The sequenced material came from naive CD4+ T cells from blood. The source of this sequence is a woman in her thirties or forties with type 1 diabetes. This chain connects TRBV4-3 to TRBJ2-1; D is possibly TRBD1 (6 bases). CDR3: CASSPLAGVSNEQFF. CDR3 sequence (DNA): TGCGCCAGCAGCCCCCTAGCAGGGGTTAGCAATGAGCAGTTCTTC.